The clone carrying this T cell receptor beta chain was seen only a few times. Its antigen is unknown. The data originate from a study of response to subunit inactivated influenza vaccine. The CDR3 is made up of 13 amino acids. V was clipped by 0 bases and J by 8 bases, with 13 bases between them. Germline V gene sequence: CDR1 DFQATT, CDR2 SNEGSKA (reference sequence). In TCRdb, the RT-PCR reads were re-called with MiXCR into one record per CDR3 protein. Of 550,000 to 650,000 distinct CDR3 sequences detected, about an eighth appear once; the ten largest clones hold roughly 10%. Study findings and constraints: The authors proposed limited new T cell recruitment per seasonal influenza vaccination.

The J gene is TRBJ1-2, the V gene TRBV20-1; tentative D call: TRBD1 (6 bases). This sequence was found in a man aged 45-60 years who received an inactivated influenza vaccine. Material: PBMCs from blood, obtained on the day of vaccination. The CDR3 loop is CSARDLNRVGYTF. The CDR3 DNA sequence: TGCAGTGCTAGAGACCTAAACAGGGTCGGCTACACCTTC.